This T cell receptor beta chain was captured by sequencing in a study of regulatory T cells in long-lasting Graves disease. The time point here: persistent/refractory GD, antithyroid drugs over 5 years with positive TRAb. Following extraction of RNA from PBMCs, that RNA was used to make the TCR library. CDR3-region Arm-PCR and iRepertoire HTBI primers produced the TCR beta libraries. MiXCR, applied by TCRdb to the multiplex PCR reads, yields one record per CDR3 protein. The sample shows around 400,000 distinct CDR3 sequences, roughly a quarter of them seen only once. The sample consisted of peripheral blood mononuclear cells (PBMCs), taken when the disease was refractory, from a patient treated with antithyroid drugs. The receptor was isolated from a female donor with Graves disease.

CDR3 region: CASSPHGQGVSYEQYF. The CDR3 nucleotides read TGTGCCAGCAGCCCACATGGACAGGGGGTCTCCTACGAGCAGTACTTC. V usage is TRBV9 and J usage is TRBJ2-7, with TRBD1 matching over 10 bases. The CDR3 has 16 amino acids. J was trimmed by 0 bases and V by 4 bases; bases with no gene match: 7. The germline gives CDR1 SGDLS, CDR2 YYNGEE.